These 27 T cell receptor beta chains share one sample of origin, sequenced in a study of chemoradiotherapy in HPV16-positive cancers. Profiled with immunoSEQ multiplex PCR; TCRdb holds only in-frame clones, not every one. Of some 6,200 clones listed, about three quarters were seen once; the top ten hold roughly 9.7%. The sample was collected from a patient who underwent chemoradiotherapy. Receptor source: a human donor with HPV-associated anogenital cancer.

This clone was counted between two and nine times. CDR3 amino acids: CASSQDLRETQYF. The DNA for the CDR3 is TGTGCCAGCAGCCAAGACTTGAGAGAGACCCAGTACTTC. This rearrangement joins TRBV4-2 to TRBJ2-5; D not certain. This CDR3 has 13 residues. Looked up from germline, CDR1 is LGHNA and CDR2 is YNFKEQ. The V end was cut by 0 bases, the J end by 4 bases, with 6 bases between.

The gene calls are TRBV7-9 and TRBJ1-6, with D possibly TRBD1 on 5 matching bases. V lost 5 bases, J lost 7 bases, and 9 bases lay in between. The CDR3 consists of 13 residues. Germline V CDR1 and CDR2: SEHNR, FQNEAQ (reference sequence). The CDR3 DNA reads TGTGCCAGCAGCCGAGAGGGGAATTCACCCCTCCACTTT. Its protein product is CASSREGNSPLHF.

CDR3 in amino acids: CATKPMKGATNTGELFF. CDR3 nucleotides: TGTGCCACCAAGCCAATGAAGGGGGCGACGAACACCGGGGAGCTGTTTTTT. The V and J genes are TRBV27 and TRBJ2-2; 7 nucleotides line up with TRBD1. CDR3 length: 17 amino acids. Unmatched junction bases numbered 14, after V lost 10 bases and J lost 0 bases. Germline lookup yields CDR1 MNHEY and CDR2 SMNVEV (reference sequence).

The chain recombines TRBV13 with TRBJ1-2; possibly TRBD1 for D (5 bases). V was clipped by 6 bases and J by 8 bases, with 19 bases between them. Germline-derived CDR1 and CDR2 are PRHDT and FYEKMQ (reference sequence). The CDR3 consists of 14 residues. CDR3 coding DNA: TGTGCCAGCAGACCAGGAGCCAGGGCGTTCGGCTACACCTTC. Its protein product is CASRPGARAFGYTF.

V gene TRBV28 combines with J gene TRBJ1-2; D is possibly TRBD1 (5 bases). Germline V lookup: CDR1 MDHEN, CDR2 SYDVKM. CDR3 size: 14 residues. V was shortened by 6 bases and J by 4 bases, with 15 bases between the two germline ends. CDR3 nucleotides: TGTGCCAGCAGATCCCCTGGAGGGGCCTATGGCTACACCTTC. It codes for CASRSPGGAYGYTF.

The chain joins TRBV4-1 to TRBJ2-1, with D maybe TRBD2 (5 bases). Germline V gene sequence: CDR1 MGHRA, CDR2 YSYEKL. Trimming removed 0 bases from V and 2 bases from J, with 11 bases in between. The CDR3 spans 16 residues. This chain's CDR3 is CASSQEPSRAYNEQFF. CDR3 in DNA: TGCGCCAGCAGCCAAGAACCTAGCCGAGCCTACAATGAGCAGTTCTTC.

This clone was observed a single time. CDR3 sequence reads: CASSSGDRGYRDYEQYF. The CDR3 DNA follows: TGTGCCAGCAGCTCCGGGGACAGGGGGTATCGGGATTACGAGCAGTACTTC. The V call is TRBV11-2, the J call TRBJ2-7; TRBD1 matches 11 bases. Trimming at V came to 4 bases and at J to 4 bases, leaving 12 bases not matched to a gene. The CDR3 length is 17 residues. Per the germline V gene, CDR1 is SGHAT and CDR2 is FQNNGV.

A single count supports this clone. The chain uses TRBV4-1 and TRBJ2-3; 7 positions agree with TRBD1. The CDR3 totals 15 residues. Germline values: CDR1 MGHRA, CDR2 YSYEKL. The junction had 7 bases not matched to a gene; V was cut back by 5 bases and J by 2 bases. As DNA, the CDR3 is TGCGCCAGCAGCGAAGGGACAGATTTCACAGATACGCAGTATTTT. Translating it yields CASSEGTDFTDTQYF.

CDR3 DNA: TGTGCCAGCAGTTTAATGGGTAGCTCCTACGAGCAGTACTTC. This sequence encodes CASSLMGSSYEQYF. The rearrangement uses TRBV27 and TRBJ2-7; the D is unclear. V lost 2 bases to trimming and J lost 0 bases, with 8 bases between them. Germline V gives CDR1 MNHEY, CDR2 SMNVEV (reference sequence). CDR3 size: 14 residues.

V is TRBV10-3 and J is TRBJ1-1; 7 nucleotides line up with TRBD1. The CDR3 has 14 amino acids. Germline lookup yields CDR1 ENHRY and CDR2 SYGVKD. The J segment lost 5 bases and the V segment lost 6 bases, leaving 9 bases of the junction unmatched. In DNA form, the CDR3 reads TGTGCCATCAGAGAAACAGGGGAGGGGACTGAAGCTTTCTTT. As protein: CAIRETGEGTEAFF.

The J gene is TRBJ2-1, the V gene TRBV9; 11 nucleotides match TRBD2. V was clipped by 4 bases and J by 6 bases; unmatched bases: 9. The CDR3 has 16 residues. Germline V gives CDR1 SGDLS, CDR2 YYNGEE. The CDR3 sequence is CASSSKGLAVGNEQFF. CDR3 DNA sequence: TGTGCCAGCAGCTCAAAGGGACTAGCGGTAGGCAATGAGCAGTTCTTC.

The V call is TRBV6-1, the J call TRBJ2-7, with TRBD1 matching over 7 bases. CDR3 length: 13 amino acids. Germline-derived CDR1 and CDR2 are MNHNS and SASEGT. With 7 bases clipped from V and 5 bases from J, the junction kept 8 bases outside the gene matches. The CDR3 here is CASTATGWDEQYF. The CDR3 DNA sequence: TGTGCCAGCACCGCGACAGGGTGGGACGAGCAGTACTTC.

The chain recombines TRBV2 with TRBJ2-2, with unresolved D. V lost 6 bases and J 0 bases, leaving 11 bases between the germline ends. This CDR3 region has 15 residues. CDR1 SNHLY and CDR2 FYNNEI come from the germline V gene. The CDR3 DNA sequence: TGTGCCAGCAGACAGAGATCCCCGAACACCGGGGAGCTGTTTTTT. Its protein product is CASRQRSPNTGELFF.

This clone was seen only a few times. J is TRBJ2-2 and V is TRBV6-6, with D perhaps matching TRBD1 (5 bases). V was pared by 6 bases and J by 1 base, with 9 bases between. The germline V gene encodes CDR1 MNHNY and CDR2 SVGAGI (reference sequence). The CDR3 contains 14 residues. The CDR3 DNA reads as TGTGCCAGCAGGTCCCAGGGGAACACCGGGGAGCTGTTTTTT. Translation: CASRSQGNTGELFF.

This rearrangement joins TRBV7-9 to TRBJ1-6, with 7 bases aligning to TRBD1. CDR3 length: 15 residues. Losses at the gene ends were 5 bases for V and 10 bases for J; bases not matched to a gene: 11. CDR1 is SEHNR and CDR2 is FQNEAQ in the germline V gene (reference sequence). CDR3 coding DNA: TGTGCCAGCAGCCCGGGACAGCGGGCAAACTCACCCCTCCACTTT. This encodes CASSPGQRANSPLHF.

The gene calls are TRBV4-1 and TRBJ1-5, with D unclear. V was pared by 0 bases and J by 9 bases, with 9 bases between. Germline lookup yields CDR1 MGHRA and CDR2 YSYEKL. This CDR3 is 13 amino acids long. CDR3 coding DNA: TGCGCCAGCAGCCAAGATTTCCGGAGGCCCCAGCATTTT. Its protein is CASSQDFRRPQHF.

The V call is TRBV4-1, the J call TRBJ1-6; TRBD1 might be the D (6 bases). The V end lost 0 bases, the J end lost 6 bases, and 9 bases lay between the germline ends. CDR3 length: 15 amino acids. Germline CDR1 MGHRA, CDR2 YSYEKL. The CDR3 reads CASSQDQGSNSPLHF. CDR3 sequence (DNA): TGCGCCAGCAGCCAAGACCAGGGGAGTAATTCACCCCTCCACTTT.

This clone has a single count. The chain combines TRBV28 with TRBJ2-1, with D tentatively TRBD2 (6 bases). Germline CDR1 MDHEN, CDR2 SYDVKM. The CDR3 has 12 residues. V lost 7 bases to trimming and J lost 6 bases, with 10 bases between them. CDR3 sequence (DNA): TGTGCCAGCACCCTAGCGAGCAATGAGCAGTTCTTC. It codes for CASTLASNEQFF.

V gene TRBV7-2 combines with J gene TRBJ2-3, with 11 positions matching TRBD2. This CDR3 is 16 amino acids long. The V segment lost 7 bases and the J segment 5 bases; nucleotides outside the gene matches: 11. In germline, CDR1 is SGHTA, CDR2 FQGNSA. The DNA for the CDR3 is TGTGCCAGCAACTTTTTTAGCGGGGGGGCGGAAGATACGCAGTATTTT. Its translation: CASNFFSGGAEDTQYF. Combining the CDR3 with reference TRBV7-2 and TRBJ2-3 gives the whole variable domain GAGVSQSPSNKVTEKGKDVELRCDPISGHTALYWYRQSLGQGLEFLIYFQGNSAPDKSGLPSDRFSAERTGGSVSTLTIQRTQQEDSAVYLCASNFFSGGAEDTQYFGPGTRLTVL.

This clone has a single count. The rearrangement joins TRBV30 to TRBJ2-5; perhaps TRBD1 as D (8 bases). CDR1 GTSNPN and CDR2 SVGIG come from the germline V gene (reference sequence). The germline V and J ends were trimmed by 0 bases and 4 bases, with 18 bases remaining between them. This CDR3 is built from 16 residues. CDR3 sequence: CAWSVQGGLQGETQYF. The DNA of the CDR3 is TGTGCCTGGAGTGTACAGGGGGGGCTTCAGGGAGAGACCCAGTACTTC. Full variable domain (remainder filled in from reference TRBV30 and TRBJ2-5): SQTIHQWPATLVQPVGSPLSLECTVEGTSNPNLYWYRQAAGRGLQLLFYSVGIGQISSEVPQNLSASRPQDRQFILSSKKLLLSDSGFYLCAWSVQGGLQGETQYFGPGTRLLVL.

This clone was seen more than once but under ten times. The chain is built from TRBV6-1 and TRBJ1-5; no firm D call. CDR3 length: 15 residues. Germline V gene data show CDR1 as MNHNS and CDR2 as SASEGT. V shed 3 bases and J shed 1 base, with 10 bases lying between them. The CDR3 sequence is CASSERHLSNQPQHF. The CDR3 DNA follows: TGTGCCAGCAGTGAGAGACATCTAAGCAATCAGCCCCAGCATTTT.

This clone has a single count. The chain employs TRBV5-8 and TRBJ1-2; no clear D. V was shortened by 5 bases and J by 5 bases, with 13 bases between the two germline ends. Looked up from germline, CDR1 is SGHTS and CDR2 is YDEGEE. The CDR3 runs 13 residues. The CDR3 DNA follows: TGTGCCAGCAGACGACTGTTCGGTTATGGCTACACCTTC. Its translation is CASRRLFGYGYTF.

For the CDR3, the DNA is TGCACCAGCAGCCAGGCGGCCGGGACTCACACTGAAGCTTTCTTT. The encoded protein is CTSSQAAGTHTEAFF. This rearrangement joins TRBV1 to TRBJ1-1. TRBV1 is tagged as a pseudogene. The CDR3 spans 15 residues.

This clone was observed a handful of times. This chain connects TRBV7-8 to TRBJ1-4; D gene ambiguous. Germline values: CDR1 SGHVS, CDR2 FQNEAQ. Between the trimmed V and J ends, which lost 5 bases and 8 bases, there was a span of 15 bases. The CDR3 runs to 14 residues. The CDR3, as DNA: TGTGCCAGCAGCACACGGACGGGGTGGGAAAAACTGTTTTTT. It specifies CASSTRTGWEKLFF.

Only a few counts were recorded for this clone. The V and J genes are TRBV6-5 and TRBJ2-7; D call uncertain. This CDR3 is built from 14 residues. The germline gives CDR1 MNHEY, CDR2 SVGAGI. The V end lost 2 bases, the J end lost 5 bases, and 13 bases lay between the germline ends. The CDR3 coding sequence is TGTGCCAGCAGTTACGTGAGAGGAATCCACGAGCAGTACTTC. Its protein product is CASSYVRGIHEQYF.

The rearrangement links TRBV30 to TRBJ1-2, with no clear D. Germline V CDR1 and CDR2: GTSNPN, SVGIG (reference sequence). V was cut by 4 bases and J by 5 bases, with 8 bases left in between. The CDR3 consists of 11 residues. The chain's CDR3 is CAWMVGYGYTF. The CDR3 DNA is TGTGCCTGGATGGTGGGGTATGGCTACACCTTC.

The V gene is TRBV7-2, the J gene TRBJ2-5; TRBD1 matches at 9 bases. Germline CDR1 SGHTA, CDR2 FQGNSA. The CDR3 extends over 16 amino acids. Trimming removed 5 bases from V and 4 bases from J; junction bases left unmatched: 11. The CDR3, as DNA: TGTGCCAGCAGCGGGGGATCGACAGGGGGGGTAGAGACCCAGTACTTC. It encodes CASSGGSTGGVETQYF.